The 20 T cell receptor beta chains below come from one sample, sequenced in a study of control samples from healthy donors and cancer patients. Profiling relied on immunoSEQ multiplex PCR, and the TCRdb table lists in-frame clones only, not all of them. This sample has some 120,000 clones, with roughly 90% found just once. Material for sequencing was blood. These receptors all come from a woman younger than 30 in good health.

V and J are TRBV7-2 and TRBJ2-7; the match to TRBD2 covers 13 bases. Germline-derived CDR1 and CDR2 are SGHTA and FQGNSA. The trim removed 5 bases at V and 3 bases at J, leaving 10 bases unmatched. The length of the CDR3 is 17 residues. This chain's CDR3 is CASSARPGLAGSYEQYF. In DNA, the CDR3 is TGTGCCAGCAGCGCCCGCCCGGGACTAGCGGGAAGCTACGAGCAGTACTTC. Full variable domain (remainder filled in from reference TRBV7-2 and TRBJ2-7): GAGVSQSPSNKVTEKGKDVELRCDPISGHTALYWYRQSLGQGLEFLIYFQGNSAPDKSGLPSDRFSAERTGGSVSTLTIQRTQQEDSAVYLCASSARPGLAGSYEQYFGPGTRLTVT.

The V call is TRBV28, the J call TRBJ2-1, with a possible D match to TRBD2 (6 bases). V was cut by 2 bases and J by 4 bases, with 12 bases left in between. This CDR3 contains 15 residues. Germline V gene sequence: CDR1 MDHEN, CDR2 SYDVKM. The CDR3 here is CASSLGERAYNEQFF. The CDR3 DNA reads TGTGCCAGCAGTTTAGGCGAGCGGGCTTACAATGAGCAGTTCTTC.

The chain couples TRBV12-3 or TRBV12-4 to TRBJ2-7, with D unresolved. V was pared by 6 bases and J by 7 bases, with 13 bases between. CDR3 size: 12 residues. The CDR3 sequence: CASSPPGREQYF. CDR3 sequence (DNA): TGTGCCAGCAGCCCCCCTGGGCGGGAGCAGTACTTC.

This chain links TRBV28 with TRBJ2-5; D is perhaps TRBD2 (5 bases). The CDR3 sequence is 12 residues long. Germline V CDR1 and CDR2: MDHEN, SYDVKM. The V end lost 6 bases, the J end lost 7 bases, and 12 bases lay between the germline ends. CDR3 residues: CASRHSDSTQYF. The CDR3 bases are TGTGCCAGCAGGCACTCGGACTCGACCCAGTACTTC.

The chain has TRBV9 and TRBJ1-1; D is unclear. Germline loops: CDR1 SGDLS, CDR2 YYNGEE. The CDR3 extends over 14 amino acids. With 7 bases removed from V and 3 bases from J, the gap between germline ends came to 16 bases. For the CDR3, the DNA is TGTGCCAGCGGGGATGGACGGTTAGACACTGAAGCTTTCTTT. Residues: CASGDGRLDTEAFF.

CDR3 DNA: TGTGCCAGTAGTTGTACGGGGGGGCAATGTGTGGAGACCCAGTACTTC. It is translated as CASSCTGGQCVETQYF. The chain recombines TRBV19 with TRBJ2-5, with 8 bases lining up with TRBD2. In germline, CDR1 is LNHDA, CDR2 SQIVND (reference sequence). CDR3 size: 16 residues. Losses at the gene ends were 5 bases for V and 5 bases for J; bases not matched to a gene: 13.

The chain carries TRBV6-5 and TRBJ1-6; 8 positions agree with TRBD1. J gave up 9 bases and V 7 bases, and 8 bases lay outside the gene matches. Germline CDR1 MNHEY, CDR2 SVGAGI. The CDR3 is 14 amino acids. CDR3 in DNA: TGTGCCAGCATCGGGACAGGTTATTCTTCACCCCTCCACTTT. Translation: CASIGTGYSSPLHF.

The CDR3 bases are TGTGCCAGCAGCCAAGAGAGGGTTAACTATGGCTACACCTTC. Translation: CASSQERVNYGYTF. The chain uses TRBV4-2 and TRBJ1-2; no firm D call. V lost 0 bases and J 1 base, leaving 6 bases between the germline ends. This CDR3 is built from 14 residues. CDR1 and CDR2 (germline): LGHNA, YNFKEQ.

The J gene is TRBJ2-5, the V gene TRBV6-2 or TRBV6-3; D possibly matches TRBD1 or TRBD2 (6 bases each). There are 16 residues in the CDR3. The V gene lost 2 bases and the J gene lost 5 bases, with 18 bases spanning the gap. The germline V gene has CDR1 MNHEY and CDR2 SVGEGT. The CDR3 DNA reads TGTGCCAGCAGTTACACGGGGGCCCCTGCGAGGGAGACCCAGTACTTC. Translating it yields CASSYTGAPARETQYF.

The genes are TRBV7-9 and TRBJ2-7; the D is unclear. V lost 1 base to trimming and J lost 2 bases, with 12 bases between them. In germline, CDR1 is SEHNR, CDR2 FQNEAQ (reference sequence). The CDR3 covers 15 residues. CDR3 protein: CASSLGYRSTYEQYF. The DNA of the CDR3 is TGTGCCAGCAGCTTAGGGTACCGCTCTACCTACGAGCAGTACTTC.

CDR3 in DNA: TGTGCCAGCAGCCCCACAGACTATTCTAACTATGGCTACACCTTC. Its translation is CASSPTDYSNYGYTF. The chain is built from TRBV3-1 (or the pseudogene TRBV3-2) and TRBJ1-2; D is uncertain. V was cut by 4 bases and J by 0 bases, with 12 bases left in between. There are 15 residues in the CDR3. The germline CDR1 and CDR2 sequences are LGHDT and YNNKEL (reference sequence).

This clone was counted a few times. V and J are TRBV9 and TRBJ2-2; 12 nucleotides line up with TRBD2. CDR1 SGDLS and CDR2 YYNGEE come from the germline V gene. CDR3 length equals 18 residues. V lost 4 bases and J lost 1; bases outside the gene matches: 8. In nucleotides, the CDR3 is TGTGCCAGCAGCTCCCGGACTAGCGGGGCCCTGAACACCGGGGAGCTGTTTTTT. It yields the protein CASSSRTSGALNTGELFF.

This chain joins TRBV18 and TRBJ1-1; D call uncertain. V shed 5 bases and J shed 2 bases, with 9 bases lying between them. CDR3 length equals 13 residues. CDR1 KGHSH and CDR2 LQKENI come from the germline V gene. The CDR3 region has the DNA TGTGCCAGCTCAACGACAAGTAACACTGAAGCTTTCTTT. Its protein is CASSTTSNTEAFF.

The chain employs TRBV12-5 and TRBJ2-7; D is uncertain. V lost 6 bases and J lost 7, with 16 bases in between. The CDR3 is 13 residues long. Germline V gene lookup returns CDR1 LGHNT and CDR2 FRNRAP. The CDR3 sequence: CASGPPSLLEQYF. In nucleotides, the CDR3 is TGTGCTAGTGGGCCCCCCTCCCTTTTAGAGCAGTACTTC.

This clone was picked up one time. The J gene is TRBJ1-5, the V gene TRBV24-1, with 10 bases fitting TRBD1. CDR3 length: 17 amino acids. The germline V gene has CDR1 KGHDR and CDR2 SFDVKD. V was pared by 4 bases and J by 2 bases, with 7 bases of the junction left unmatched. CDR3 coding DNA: TGTGCCACCAGTGAGTCATACGGGACAGGGGGCAATCAGCCCCAGCATTTT. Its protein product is CATSESYGTGGNQPQHF.

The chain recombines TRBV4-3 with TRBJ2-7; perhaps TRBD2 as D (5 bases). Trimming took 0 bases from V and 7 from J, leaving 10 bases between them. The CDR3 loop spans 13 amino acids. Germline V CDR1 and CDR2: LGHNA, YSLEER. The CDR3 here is CASSQEPEREQYF. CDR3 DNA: TGCGCCAGCAGCCAAGAGCCTGAGCGGGAGCAGTACTTC.

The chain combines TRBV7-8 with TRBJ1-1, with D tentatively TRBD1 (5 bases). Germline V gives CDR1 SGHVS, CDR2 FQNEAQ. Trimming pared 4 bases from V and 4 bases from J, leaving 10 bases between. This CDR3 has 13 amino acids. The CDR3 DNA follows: TGTGCCAGCAGCTCCAGGGCGGGCACTGAAGCTTTCTTT. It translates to CASSSRAGTEAFF.

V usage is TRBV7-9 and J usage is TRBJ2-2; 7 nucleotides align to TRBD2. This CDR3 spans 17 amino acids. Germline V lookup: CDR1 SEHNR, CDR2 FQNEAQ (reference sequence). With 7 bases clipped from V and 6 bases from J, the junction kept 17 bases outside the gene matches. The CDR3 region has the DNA TGTGCCAGCACCATAGTGAGAGGAGGGGCGGGAGCCGGGGAGCTGTTTTTT. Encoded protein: CASTIVRGGAGAGELFF.

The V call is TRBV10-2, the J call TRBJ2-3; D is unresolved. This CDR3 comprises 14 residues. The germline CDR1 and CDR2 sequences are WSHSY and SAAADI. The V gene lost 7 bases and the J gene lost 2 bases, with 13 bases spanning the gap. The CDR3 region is CASTVESNTDTQYF. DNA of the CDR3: TGCGCCAGCACCGTAGAGAGCAACACAGATACGCAGTATTTT.

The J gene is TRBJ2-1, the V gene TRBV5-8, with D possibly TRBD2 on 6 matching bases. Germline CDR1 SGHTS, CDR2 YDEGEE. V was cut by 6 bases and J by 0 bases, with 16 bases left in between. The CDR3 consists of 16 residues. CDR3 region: CASTDLGGSSYNEQFF. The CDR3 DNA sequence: TGTGCCAGCACCGACCTCGGGGGAAGCTCCTACAATGAGCAGTTCTTC.